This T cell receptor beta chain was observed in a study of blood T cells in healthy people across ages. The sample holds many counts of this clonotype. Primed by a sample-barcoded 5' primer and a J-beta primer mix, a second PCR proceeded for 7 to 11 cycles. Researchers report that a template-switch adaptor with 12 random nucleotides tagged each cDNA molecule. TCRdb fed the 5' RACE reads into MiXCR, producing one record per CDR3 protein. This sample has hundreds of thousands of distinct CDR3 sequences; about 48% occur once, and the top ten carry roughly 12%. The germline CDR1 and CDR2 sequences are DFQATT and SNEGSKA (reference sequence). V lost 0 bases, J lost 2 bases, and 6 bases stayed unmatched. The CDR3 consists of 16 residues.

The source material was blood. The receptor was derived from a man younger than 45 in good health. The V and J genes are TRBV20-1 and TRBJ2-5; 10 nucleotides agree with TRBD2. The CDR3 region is CSARDDGTSAQETQYF. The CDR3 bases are TGCAGTGCTAGAGATGATGGGACTAGCGCTCAAGAGACCCAGTACTTC.